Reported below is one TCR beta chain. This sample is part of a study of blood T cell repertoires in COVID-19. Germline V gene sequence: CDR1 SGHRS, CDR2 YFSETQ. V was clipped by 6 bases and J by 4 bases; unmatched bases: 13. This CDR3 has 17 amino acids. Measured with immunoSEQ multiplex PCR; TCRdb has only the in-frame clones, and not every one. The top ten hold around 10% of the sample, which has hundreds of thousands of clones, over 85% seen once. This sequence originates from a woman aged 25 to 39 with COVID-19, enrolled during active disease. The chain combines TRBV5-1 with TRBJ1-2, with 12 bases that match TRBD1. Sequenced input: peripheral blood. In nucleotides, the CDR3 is TGCGCCAGCACACTTGGACCGGGACAGGGGGCGATCTATGGCTACACCTTC. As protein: CASTLGPGQGAIYGYTF.